The present TCR beta chain was sequenced within a study of cytomegalovirus exposure and HLA in healthy donors. Notes on the study in general: Previous analysis showed most TCR beta V segments were productive about 90% or about 30% of the time. Presence/absence analyses took donor sequencing depth as roughly uniform.

Germline V gene data show CDR1 as MNHNS and CDR2 as SASEGT. The germline V and J ends were trimmed by 6 bases and 7 bases, with 6 bases remaining between them. CDR3 length: 10 amino acids. PCR amplification relied on 60 Vbeta primers (plus 13 Jbeta primers). The data were produced by immunoSEQ multiplex PCR, yet TCRdb's version contains in-frame clones alone and is incomplete. The data show about 150,000 clones, with over 60% seen just once and approximately 3% held by the top ten. Comment on this clone: Its specificity is unknown.

Sequenced sample: PBMCs. This sequence was found in a woman aged 40 to 49 in good health and CMV-seronegative. The chain recombines TRBV6-1 with TRBJ2-5, with D perhaps matching TRBD1 (5 bases). The CDR3 nucleotides are TGTGCCAGCAGGCAGGGGACCCAGTACTTC. Its protein is CASRQGTQYF.